The 16 T cell receptor beta chains below were found in one sample sequenced in a study of OX40 agonist ivuxolimab in advanced cancers. Only in-frame clones appear in the TCRdb table, and some are missing; sequencing was by immunoSEQ multiplex PCR. Seen here are approximately 92,000 clones, 94% observed once, and the top ten hold around 0.17%. Sequencing was performed on CD4+ or CD8+ T cells sorted from blood, taken in a trial of the OX40 agonist ivuxolimab. The receptors derive from an adult with an advanced solid tumor such as melanoma, head and neck, liver or kidney cancer.

The rearrangement joins TRBV5-1 to TRBJ2-3; D remains unclear. CDR3 length: 19 amino acids. The germline V gene encodes CDR1 SGHRS and CDR2 YFSETQ. The V end lost 1 base, the J end lost 0 bases, and 21 bases lay between the germline ends. CDR3 loop: CASSLSRLSGRVSTDTQYF. In DNA form, the CDR3 reads TGCGCCAGCAGCTTGTCGCGACTTAGTGGCAGAGTTAGCACAGATACGCAGTATTTT. The full variable domain, completed using reference TRBV5-1 and TRBJ2-3, is KAGVTQTPRYLIKTRGQQVTLSCSPISGHRSVSWYQQTPGQGLQFLFEYFSETQRNKGNFPGRFSGRQFSNSRSEMNVSTLELGDSALYLCASSLSRLSGRVSTDTQYFGPGTRLTVL.

This clone was seen just once. CDR3 sequence: CASSRSLAKQYF. CDR3 in DNA: TGTGCCAGCAGTCGTTCCCTTGCCAAGCAGTACTTC. The rearrangement uses TRBV7-7 and TRBJ2-7; D not resolved. CDR3 size: 12 residues. Germline lookup yields CDR1 SSHAT and CDR2 FNYEAQ (reference sequence). V lost 6 bases, J lost 8 bases, and 14 bases lay in between.

Concerning this clone: Other DNA sequences in the sample encode the same CDR3. The genes are TRBV18 and TRBJ2-7; 7 bases fit TRBD1. CDR1 and CDR2 from the germline V gene are KGHSH and LQKENI. The V segment lost 3 bases and the J segment 2 bases; nucleotides outside the gene matches: 1. This CDR3 has 13 residues. The CDR3 nucleotides are TGTGCCAGCTCACCCGACAGGGCCTACGAGCAGTACTTC. Translated: CASSPDRAYEQYF. The whole variable domain, remainder taken from reference TRBV18 and TRBJ2-7, is NAGVMQNPRHLVRRRGQEARLRCSPMKGHSHVYWYRQLPEEGLKFMVYLQKENIIDESGMPKERFSAEFPKEGPSILRIQQVVRGDSAAYFCASSPDRAYEQYFGPGTRLTVT.

V gene TRBV5-6 combines with J gene TRBJ1-5; TRBD1 matches 7 bases. With 4 bases clipped from V and 5 bases from J, the junction kept 3 bases outside the gene matches. Germline loops: CDR1 SGHDT, CDR2 YYEEEE. There are 13 residues in the CDR3. The CDR3 here is CASSLTGDQPQHF. The CDR3 coding sequence is TGTGCCAGCAGCCTAACAGGGGATCAGCCCCAGCATTTT. The entire variable domain, with the rest obtained from reference TRBV5-6 and TRBJ1-5, is as follows: DAGVTQSPTHLIKTRGQQVTLRCSPKSGHDTVSWYQQALGQGPQFIFQYYEEEERQRGNFPDRFSGHQFPNYSSELNVNALLLGDSALYLCASSLTGDQPQHFGDGTRLSIL.

V and J are TRBV19 and TRBJ2-7, with 7 bases fitting TRBD1. This CDR3 spans 14 amino acids. Germline V gene sequence: CDR1 LNHDA, CDR2 SQIVND (reference sequence). V lost 6 bases and J lost 4; bases outside the gene matches: 9. The CDR3 sequence: CASRQVAGGYEQYF. CDR3 in DNA: TGTGCCAGTAGGCAGGTGGCAGGGGGATACGAGCAGTACTTC.

The chain combines TRBV19 with TRBJ1-3, with 7 bases aligning to TRBD1. Germline CDR1 reads LNHDA; CDR2 reads SQIVND (reference sequence). CDR3 length equals 14 residues. V gave up 5 bases and J gave up 8 bases; unmatched junction bases: 9. The CDR3 here is CASSPRQGGDTIYF. The CDR3, as DNA: TGTGCCAGTAGTCCCCGACAGGGAGGGGACACCATATATTTT.

The chain uses TRBV5-4 and TRBJ1-2, with D unresolved. V gave up 1 base and J gave up 3 bases, with 13 bases separating them. CDR1 SGHNT and CDR2 YYREEE come from the germline V gene (reference sequence). This CDR3 contains 15 residues. The CDR3 DNA reads as TGTGCCAGCAGCTTGAGTTCGGGGATCTACTATGGCTACACCTTC. Its translation: CASSLSSGIYYGYTF.

The genes are TRBV5-6 and TRBJ1-3, with 7 bases matching TRBD1. Germline lookup yields CDR1 SGHDT and CDR2 YYEEEE. The CDR3 has 15 amino acids. V dropped 0 bases and J dropped 5; count of bases not matched to a gene: 5. CDR3 sequence: CASSLGGQPRNTIYF. CDR3 bases: TGTGCCAGCAGCTTGGGGGGACAGCCGCGAAACACCATATATTTT.

The chain employs TRBV18 and TRBJ2-3; possible D gene TRBD2, 5 bases. The germline gives CDR1 KGHSH, CDR2 LQKENI. The CDR3 sequence is 14 residues long. Trimming took off 6 bases at V and 3 bases at J, with 13 bases between the two ends. The CDR3 is CASSLREWTDTQYF. The DNA for the CDR3 is TGTGCCAGCTCCCTTCGGGAATGGACAGATACGCAGTATTTT.

The chain recombines TRBV30 with TRBJ1-4, with TRBD1 matching over 9 bases. CDR1 is GTSNPN, CDR2 SVGIG, per germline (reference sequence). Trimming cost V 1 base and J 8 bases; bases outside gene matches: 14. There are 17 residues in the CDR3. CDR3: CAWSGLPGQGRGEKLFF. As DNA, the CDR3 is TGTGCCTGGAGTGGCCTCCCGGGACAGGGACGAGGGGAAAAACTGTTTTTT.

V is TRBV6-6 and J is TRBJ2-7, with D possibly being TRBD2 (6 bases). Germline values: CDR1 MNHNY, CDR2 SVGAGI (reference sequence). The CDR3 covers 14 residues. With 5 bases removed from V and 4 bases from J, the gap between germline ends came to 15 bases. CDR3 in DNA: TGTGCCAGCAGTCCCGGACTAAGCGGGTACGAGCAGTACTTC. Amino acids: CASSPGLSGYEQYF.

This sequence joins TRBV19 and TRBJ1-1; 9 bases match TRBD1. J gave up 8 bases and V 7 bases, and 11 bases lay outside the gene matches. Germline assignment: CDR1 LNHDA and CDR2 SQIVND (reference sequence). The CDR3 covers 14 residues. CDR3 DNA sequence: TGTGCCAGTACTTGGGACAGGGCCCCACCGGAAGCTTTCTTT. Translation gives CASTWDRAPPEAFF.

V gene TRBV28 combines with J gene TRBJ2-3; 7 bases match TRBD2. CDR1 is MDHEN and CDR2 is SYDVKM in the germline V gene. The CDR3 totals 14 residues. J lost 2 bases, V lost 6 bases, and 5 bases had no gene match. This CDR3 reads CASSFLADTDTQYF. Written as DNA, the CDR3 is TGTGCCAGCAGCTTCCTAGCGGACACAGATACGCAGTATTTT.

The chain uses TRBV19 and TRBJ2-7; no reliable D call. Germline lookup yields CDR1 LNHDA and CDR2 SQIVND (reference sequence). This CDR3 spans 13 amino acids. Trimming took off 3 bases at V and 1 base at J, with 7 bases between the two ends. In DNA form, the CDR3 reads TGTGCCAGTAGTATGGCACTTTCCTACGAGCAGTACTTC. Translated: CASSMALSYEQYF.

This rearrangement joins TRBV25-1 to TRBJ2-2, with unresolved D. The CDR3 has 11 amino acids. CDR1 and CDR2 from the germline V gene are MGHDK and SYGVNS. V was clipped by 2 bases and J by 5 bases, with 0 bases between them. The CDR3 DNA follows: TGTGCCAGCAGTGAAACCGGGGAGCTGTTTTTT. This sequence encodes CASSETGELFF.

CDR3: CASSLGSQKAILNTEAFF. The DNA for the CDR3 is TGTGCCAGCAGCTTGGGATCCCAAAAAGCGATTTTGAACACTGAAGCTTTCTTT. The chain is built from TRBV5-4 and TRBJ1-1; D is unresolved. The germline V gene has CDR1 SGHNT and CDR2 YYREEE (reference sequence). V lost 0 bases and J 0 bases, leaving 18 bases between the germline ends. The CDR3 runs 18 residues.